The source of this T cell receptor beta chain is a study of beta chain features in type 1 diabetes. Study-wide context: Summed over all samples, the examined sorted cells came to 107,917,701. Study-level points and caveats: VDJ junctions in type 1 diabetes patients carried more deletions and fewer insertions. Researchers reported that naive, central memory and Treg TCRB repertoires appeared more similar in patients than in healthy donors. Type 1 diabetes patients had moderately but significantly shorter TCRB CDR3s in all four CD4+ subsets.

V lost 2 bases, J lost 2 bases, and 10 bases lay in between. The germline V gene encodes CDR1 MNHEY and CDR2 SMNVEV (reference sequence). The CDR3 loop spans 15 amino acids. Donors underwent one heparinised blood draw, around 120 mL on average. Details on this clone: The target antigen is unknown.

The sequenced template was cDNA made from the entire isolated RNA. The table came from immunoSEQ multiplex PCR; TCRdb's copy has only in-frame clones and leaves some out. Among over 150,000 clones listed, about 9.3% were seen once. The sample consisted of central memory CD4+ T cells from blood. The rearrangement uses TRBV27 and TRBJ1-5, with a possible D match to TRBD1 (5 bases). The clonotype comes from a man younger than 40 with type 1 diabetes. CDR3 coding DNA: TGTGCCAGCAGTTTAAGCAGGGTCGGCAATCAGCCCCAGCATTTT. Protein product: CASSLSRVGNQPQHF.